This T cell receptor beta chain stems from a study of cytomegalovirus exposure and HLA in healthy donors. Study conclusions and caveats: Later on, an analysis tied 15,000 to 20,000 TCR beta sequences to HLA alleles at 0.05 false discovery rate. With further analysis later on, most CMV-associated TCR beta chains appeared HLA-restricted. Analysis was carried out at a later point, and it linked a missense DCLRE1C variant to TCR beta V- and J-gene trimming.

V shed 0 bases and J 8 bases; nucleotides not matched to a gene: 3. Germline lookup yields CDR1 ENHRY and CDR2 SYGVKD. This CDR3 is 13 amino acids long. The PCR had 60 Vbeta and 13 Jbeta primers. Assay: immunoSEQ multiplex PCR; the TCRdb copy retains only in-frame clones and omits some. The sample yields about 77,000 clones, over 65% seen once. A remark on this clone: Antigen unknown.

The origin of this receptor is a man aged 35 to 55 in good health and CMV-seronegative. Sequencing was done on a sample of PBMCs. The chain carries TRBV10-3 and TRBJ1-1; 7 bases fit TRBD1. The CDR3 sequence is CAISESSQGEAFF. CDR3 nucleotides: TGTGCCATCAGTGAGTCCTCACAGGGGGAAGCTTTCTTT.